This T cell receptor beta chain appears in the sequencing data of a study of Graves' ophthalmopathy and Graves' hyperthyroidism. Notes on the study in general: Blood repertoires reportedly contained most expanded thyroid clonotypes above 0.001 frequency.

This clonotype was seen repeatedly, ten times or more. Its antigen is undetermined. The authors amplified TCR beta CDR3 regions, and they did so from RNA transcripts for repertoire sequencing. RT-PCR with HTBI primers came first, then second-round multiplex PCR. One entry per CDR3 protein results from TCRdb running MiXCR on the multiplex PCR reads. The data contain hundreds of thousands of distinct CDR3 sequences, around a fifth of them singletons. The CDR3 contains 15 residues. The germline gives CDR1 DFQATT, CDR2 SNEGSKA (reference sequence). V was trimmed by 2 bases and J by 5 bases, leaving 18 bases between them. Hyperthyroidism showing no ophthalmopathy within 18 months of follow-up was stable.

This receptor was taken from a young woman with stable Graves' hyperthyroidism. The sample comprised peripheral blood. The J gene is TRBJ1-1, the V gene TRBV20-1; D perhaps matches TRBD1 (6 bases). CDR3 protein: CSARSLRGRRTEAFF. The DNA for the CDR3 is TGCAGTGCTAGATCCTTGCGGGGGCGGAGGACTGAAGCTTTCTTT.